This T cell receptor (beta chain) stems from a study of cytomegalovirus exposure and HLA in healthy donors. The primer mix had 60 Vbeta and 13 Jbeta primers. Clones were sequenced by immunoSEQ multiplex PCR, and TCRdb holds only the in-frame ones, with some missing. The sample carries almost 85,000 clones, just under 80% recorded once. Details on this clone: Its cognate antigen is unknown.

V lost 0 bases, J lost 2 bases, and 6 bases lay in between. The CDR3 extends over 14 amino acids. Germline values: CDR1 SGDLS, CDR2 YYNGEE. The study's findings and limits: The majority of CMV-associated TCR beta chains were reported as apparently HLA-restricted in a later analysis.

Sequencing was performed on PBMCs. This TCR was recovered from a male donor in good health and CMV-seropositive. The chain joins TRBV9 to TRBJ2-1, with no clear D. CDR3: CASSVATTYNEQFF. The CDR3, as DNA: TGTGCCAGCAGCGTAGCGACAACCTACAATGAGCAGTTCTTC. The full variable domain, rest sourced from reference TRBV9 and TRBJ2-1, is DSGVTQTPKHLITATGQRVTLRCSPRSGDLSVYWYQQSLDQGLQFLIQYYNGEERAKGNILERFSAQQFPDLHSELNLSSLELGDSALYFCASSVATTYNEQFFGPGTRLTVL.